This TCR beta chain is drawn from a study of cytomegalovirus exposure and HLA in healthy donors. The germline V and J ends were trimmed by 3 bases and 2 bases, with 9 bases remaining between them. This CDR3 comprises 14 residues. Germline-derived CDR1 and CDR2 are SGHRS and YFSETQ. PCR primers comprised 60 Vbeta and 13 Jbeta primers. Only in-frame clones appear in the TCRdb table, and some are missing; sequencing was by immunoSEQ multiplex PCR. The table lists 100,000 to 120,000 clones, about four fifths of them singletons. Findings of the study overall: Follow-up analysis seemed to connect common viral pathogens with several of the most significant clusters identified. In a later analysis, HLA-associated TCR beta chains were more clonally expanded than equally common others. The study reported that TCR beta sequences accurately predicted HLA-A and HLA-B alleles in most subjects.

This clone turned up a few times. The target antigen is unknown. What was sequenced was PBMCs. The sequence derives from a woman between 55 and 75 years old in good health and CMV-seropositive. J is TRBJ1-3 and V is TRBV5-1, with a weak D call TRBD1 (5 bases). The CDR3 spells CASSSGTPGNTIYF. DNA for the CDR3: TGCGCCAGCAGCTCAGGGACTCCTGGAAACACCATATATTTT. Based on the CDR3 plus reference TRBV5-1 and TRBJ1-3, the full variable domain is KAGVTQTPRYLIKTRGQQVTLSCSPISGHRSVSWYQQTPGQGLQFLFEYFSETQRNKGNFPGRFSGRQFSNSRSEMNVSTLELGDSALYLCASSSGTPGNTIYFGEGSWLTVV.